One sample yielded the 22 T cell receptor beta chains listed below, sequenced in a study of breast tumors, draining lymph nodes, adjacent tissues. MiXCR was run by TCRdb on the multiplex PCR reads, yielding one entry per CDR3 protein. The table has approximately 20,000 distinct CDR3 sequences, roughly 50% seen once. The sequenced sample consisted of breast tumor tissue. The receptors stem from a female donor with breast cancer. Some clones in this sample may be carry-over from other donors' samples.

This sequence joins TRBV19 and TRBJ2-5, with TRBD1 identical over 7 bases. After removal of 9 bases from V and 5 bases from J, the junction contained 6 bases not matched to a gene. Germline CDR1 and CDR2: LNHDA and SQIVND (reference sequence). CDR3 length equals 12 residues. CDR3 sequence: CASGTGAETQYF. The DNA for the CDR3 is TGTGCCAGCGGAACAGGGGCGGAGACCCAGTACTTC.

Judged by abundance, this clonotype is medium-sized (0.01 to 0.1%). This rearrangement joins TRBV20-1 to TRBJ2-1, with TRBD2 matching over 7 bases. The CDR3 has 16 amino acids. The germline CDR1 and CDR2 sequences are DFQATT and SNEGSKA (reference sequence). J was trimmed by 4 bases and V by 1 base; bases with no gene match: 10. CDR3 region: CSARGVEGLSYNEQFF. CDR3 coding DNA: TGCAGTGCTAGAGGGGTTGAGGGACTATCGTACAATGAGCAGTTCTTC.

The chain employs TRBV7-2 and TRBJ2-3; 8 bases align to TRBD2. The CDR3 runs to 16 residues. V shed 3 bases, J shed 2 bases, and the junction held 7 bases outside the gene matches. The germline V gene has CDR1 SGHTA and CDR2 FQGNSA. For the CDR3, the DNA is TGTGCCAGCAGCTTCCTAGCGGGTGGGGCCACAGATACGCAGTATTTT. This translates into CASSFLAGGATDTQYF.

CDR3 sequence reads: CASRRPESTDTQYF. The CDR3 DNA reads as TGTGCCTCCCGCCGGCCAGAAAGCACAGATACGCAGTATTTT. The J gene is TRBJ2-3, the V gene TRBV10-3, with D unresolved. The length of the CDR3 is 14 residues. The V end lost 11 bases, the J end lost 0 bases, and 15 bases lay between the germline ends. Germline V lookup: CDR1 ENHRY, CDR2 SYGVKD.

The chain recombines TRBV7-2 with TRBJ1-4; D is uncertain. CDR1 SGHTA and CDR2 FQGNSA come from the germline V gene. The CDR3 contains 12 residues. Trimming left V 7 bases short and J 8 bases short, with 11 bases between. CDR3 DNA sequence: TGTGCCAGCAACAAGCCCGGCGAAAAACTGTTTTTT. Translating gives CASNKPGEKLFF.

The chain combines TRBV7-2 with TRBJ2-7; TRBD2 matches 7 bases. Germline V gene lookup returns CDR1 SGHTA and CDR2 FQGNSA. The CDR3 covers 16 residues. V shed 2 bases, J shed 3 bases, and the junction held 10 bases outside the gene matches. As DNA, the CDR3 is TGTGCCAGCAGCTTATTGGGTGGGAGGGCCGACTACGAGCAGTACTTC. Encoded protein: CASSLLGGRADYEQYF. Supplemented by reference TRBV7-2 and TRBJ2-7, the full variable domain reads GAGVSQSPSNKVTEKGKDVELRCDPISGHTALYWYRQSLGQGLEFLIYFQGNSAPDKSGLPSDRFSAERTGGSVSTLTIQRTQQEDSAVYLCASSLLGGRADYEQYFGPGTRLTVT.

This clonotype was found many times. In DNA, the CDR3 is TGTGCCAGCAGTCACCCCCCTAACTCCGAGCAGTACTTC. Amino acid sequence: CASSHPPNSEQYF. V and J are TRBV6-2 or TRBV6-3 and TRBJ2-7; D unclear. Germline values: CDR1 MNHEY, CDR2 SVGEGT. The CDR3 is 13 amino acids. Trimming left V 5 bases short and J 6 bases short, with 14 bases between.

By sample share, this clonotype is medium-sized (0.01 to 0.1%). The genes are TRBV20-1 and TRBJ2-7, with TRBD2 matching 11 bases. The CDR3 sequence is 18 residues long. Germline V gene sequence: CDR1 DFQATT, CDR2 SNEGSKA (reference sequence). V trimming: 3 bases; J trimming: 4 bases; junction bases outside the gene matches: 17. CDR3 in amino acids: CSARLGTSGPHGAYEQYF. As DNA, the CDR3 is TGCAGTGCTAGGCTGGGGACTAGCGGTCCCCACGGGGCGTACGAGCAGTACTTC.

On this clonotype: Given a much more abundant clone one base away, this may be a read error. The chain uses TRBV9 and TRBJ2-1; TRBD2 aligns across 8 bases. CDR1 is SGDLS, CDR2 YYNGEE, per germline. The CDR3 is 15 residues long. In DNA, the CDR3 is TGTGCCAGCAGCCCCACGGAGAGCGGGAGTCGGGAGCCGTTCTTC. Amino acids: CASSPTESGSREPFF.

This clonotype was seen many times. This sequence may be a read error, since a much larger clone differs from it by one base. This CDR3 is CASSVVSSGTKPPEQFF. The CDR3 nucleotides read TGTGCCAGCAGCGTAGTGTCTAGCGGGACCAAACCCCCTGAGCAGTTCTTC. This chain connects TRBV9 to TRBJ2-1, with 9 bases aligning to TRBD2. The J segment lost 9 bases and the V segment lost 0 bases, leaving 13 bases of the junction unmatched. The CDR3 consists of 17 residues. Germline V gene lookup returns CDR1 SGDLS and CDR2 YYNGEE.

The genes are TRBV25-1 and TRBJ2-2, with 7 bases lining up with TRBD1. The CDR3 contains 15 residues. Trimming at V came to 4 bases and at J to 4 bases, leaving 6 bases not matched to a gene. Germline CDR1 and CDR2: MGHDK and SYGVNS. The CDR3, as DNA: TGTGCCAGCAGTGGGACAGGAAAATTCACCGGGGAGCTGTTTTTT. Protein sequence: CASSGTGKFTGELFF.

The gene calls are TRBV6-2 or TRBV6-3 and TRBJ2-7, with 9 bases matching TRBD2. This CDR3 is 14 amino acids long. Germline CDR1 and CDR2: MNHEY and SVGEGT. J gave up 10 bases and V 7 bases, and 14 bases lay outside the gene matches. The CDR3 coding sequence is TGTGCCAGCACCCCAGATGGGACTAGCCGCTTACAGTACTTC. It encodes CASTPDGTSRLQYF.

This sequence joins TRBV11-3 and TRBJ2-7; 9 nucleotides line up with TRBD1. CDR3 length equals 14 residues. In germline, CDR1 is SGHNT, CDR2 YENEEA. V was clipped by 5 bases and J by 7 bases; unmatched bases: 9. The CDR3 DNA is TGTGCCAGCAGCCCGGCGGGACAGGGTCGAGAGCAGTACTTC. The encoded protein is CASSPAGQGREQYF.

On this clonotype itself: Since no conserved phenylalanine or tryptophan closes the CDR3, a read error is the likely cause. Because the CDR3's place on the DNA is in doubt, the DNA is left out and the CDR3 is given as listed by TCRdb. The rearrangement joins TRBV11-2 to TRBJ2-2; TRBD1, the table's D call, was not compared with the DNA. CDR1 and CDR2 from the germline V gene are SGHAT and FQNNGV. The CDR3 is 14 amino acids long, termini counted. The CDR3 loop reads CASSFSGDAGELLL.

V usage is TRBV19 and J usage is TRBJ1-1, with D unresolved. Germline V gene data show CDR1 as LNHDA and CDR2 as SQIVND (reference sequence). The CDR3 is 13 residues long. Trimming removed 2 bases at V and 9 bases at J, with 13 bases between. The CDR3 loop reads CASSIRPHGKAFF. CDR3 nucleotides: TGTGCCAGTAGTATAAGACCGCACGGCAAAGCTTTCTTT.

The chain joins TRBV5-8 to TRBJ1-2, with 10 nucleotides matching TRBD1. The CDR3 length is 16 residues. In germline, CDR1 is SGHTS, CDR2 YDEGEE. V was clipped by 4 bases and J by 5 bases; unmatched bases: 11. The DNA of the CDR3 is TGTGCCAGCAGCCTAGGGGACAGGGGAAATCTTTATGGCTACACCTTC. Translating it yields CASSLGDRGNLYGYTF.

This sequence joins TRBV20-1 and TRBJ1-4; D may be TRBD1 (5 bases). Deletions cut 2 bases from V and 4 bases from J, with 11 bases between. The CDR3 sequence is 14 residues long. CDR1 is DFQATT, CDR2 SNEGSKA, per germline (reference sequence). CDR3 protein: CSARRRQRNEKLFF. CDR3 DNA sequence: TGCAGTGCTAGAAGACGACAGCGTAATGAAAAACTGTTTTTT.

This clonotype was recorded a few times. The chain uses TRBV6-1 and TRBJ2-5; 10 bases align to TRBD2. The germline gives CDR1 MNHNS, CDR2 SASEGT. The CDR3 runs to 15 residues. Trimming removed 9 bases from V and 4 bases from J; junction bases left unmatched: 11. CDR3 DNA sequence: TGTGCCAGTTGGCCTAGCGGGAGCCATATAGAGACCCAGTACTTC. Its protein is CASWPSGSHIETQYF.

The sample holds one count of this clonotype. This rearrangement joins TRBV4-2 to TRBJ2-5; 15 bases agree with TRBD2. Germline V gene lookup returns CDR1 LGHNA and CDR2 YNFKEQ. The CDR3 is made up of 17 amino acids. With 0 bases clipped from V and 5 bases from J, the junction kept 4 bases outside the gene matches. CDR3 DNA: TGTGCCAGCAGCCAAGATGGGACTAGCGGGAGGTCGGAGACCCAGTACTTC. It translates to CASSQDGTSGRSETQYF.

This clonotype was counted ten times or more. This rearrangement joins TRBV19 to TRBJ2-7, with 7 bases fitting TRBD1. Germline V lookup: CDR1 LNHDA, CDR2 SQIVND (reference sequence). There are 14 residues in the CDR3. The trim removed 3 bases at V and 5 bases at J, leaving 7 bases unmatched. The CDR3 reads CASSMTGFVNEQYF. The CDR3 bases are TGTGCCAGTAGTATGACAGGGTTTGTTAACGAGCAGTACTTC.

This clonotype was recorded at least ten times. This sequence joins TRBV5-1 and TRBJ2-7, with 10 bases lining up with TRBD1. Germline values: CDR1 SGHRS, CDR2 YFSETQ. V shed 4 bases, J shed 2 bases, and the junction held 6 bases outside the gene matches. CDR3 length: 15 residues. In DNA, the CDR3 is TGCGCCAGCAGCCTGGGACAGGGGTTTACCTACGAGCAGTACTTC. Its protein product is CASSLGQGFTYEQYF.

This clonotype was detected many times. The chain combines TRBV20-1 with TRBJ1-1; 7 bases are shared with TRBD1. Per the germline V gene, CDR1 is DFQATT and CDR2 is SNEGSKA (reference sequence). V dropped 0 bases and J dropped 6; count of bases not matched to a gene: 10. This CDR3 has 15 amino acids. CDR3 nucleotide sequence: TGCAGTGCTAGAGACTACATAAGACAGGGACCTGAAGCTTTCTTT. Amino acids: CSARDYIRQGPEAFF.